The clone carrying this TCR beta chain was seen ten or more times. The data derive from a study of T-cell reconstitution after alpha-beta-depleted transplantation in children. Unique molecular identifiers were built into the TCRbeta library. A single record per CDR3 protein comes from TCRdb applying MiXCR to the PCR reads. Altogether some 340,000 distinct CDR3 sequences are present, about 9.3% being singletons, with the ten largest covering 2% to 3%. Trimming took 5 bases from V and 1 from J, leaving 6 bases between them. Germline V lookup: CDR1 SEHNR, CDR2 FQNEAQ (reference sequence). The CDR3 has 13 residues.

This rearrangement joins TRBV7-9 to TRBJ2-1; D gene unclear. Sequenced material: PBMCs from the stem cell graft donor, taken from the stem cell graft. This clonotype was obtained from a human donor who donated a stem cell graft to a child with acute lymphoblastic leukemia. The CDR3 nucleotides read TGTGCCAGCAGCCCTCCTTCCTACAATGAGCAGTTCTTC. Translation: CASSPPSYNEQFF.